These T cell receptor beta chains were read from a single sample in a study of T cell repertoires in cytomegalovirus infection. TCRdb itself ran the reads through MiXCR, one entry per CDR3 protein. The sample carries fewer than 1,000,000 distinct CDR3 sequences, approximately 31% recorded once. Their antigens are not known. The source was cultured CD8+ T cells from PBMCs, collected from culture after CMV antigen stimulation. Source of these receptors: a human donor in good health (CMV status not recorded). Some clones in this sample may be carry-over from other donors' samples. Each CDR3 is given with its conserved first and last residue. Fields, in order: clone size, D gene, V gene, J gene, CDR3 DNA, CDR3 protein. A D gene is named only where the DNA matches it firmly. Not all rows give a size; the values are once, few, many and, for expanded clones, a class.

size: few; D: TRBD1; V: TRBV6-6; J: TRBJ2-2; DNA: TGTGCCAGCAGAATAGGGGAATATGGGGACAGAAAGAACACCGGGGAGCTGTTTTTT; CDR3: CASRIGEYGDRKNTGELFF
size: -; D: TRBD1; V: TRBV3-1; J: TRBJ1-1; DNA: TGTGCCAGCAGCCCCGGACAGGGCGAGTTCGAGGGAACCTTGAACACTGAAGCTTTCTTT; CDR3: CASSPGQGEFEGTLNTEAFF
size: -; D: -; V: TRBV7-6; J: TRBJ1-2; DNA: TGTGCCAGCAGCTTGTACCAGGGGCCTGCCTATGGCTACACCTTC; CDR3: CASSLYQGPAYGYTF
size: -; D: -; V: TRBV20-1; J: TRBJ2-3; DNA: TGCAGTGCTAGAGACCCCGACCGCACAGATACGCAGTATTTT; CDR3: CSARDPDRTDTQYF
size: few; D: TRBD2; V: TRBV19; J: TRBJ2-3; DNA: TGTGCCAGTAGTATACTAGCGGGGGCCTCTAGCACAGATACGCAGTATTTT; CDR3: CASSILAGASSTDTQYF
size: few; D: -; V: TRBV28; J: TRBJ1-4; DNA: TGTGCCAGCAGTTTACTGAGACACCGGGTAGGACTTCGTGAAAAACTGTTTTTT; CDR3: CASSLLRHRVGLREKLFF
size: -; D: -; V: TRBV12-3/TRBV12-4; J: TRBJ1-1; DNA: TGTGCCAGCTCGATCAGCCAGTCTTTCACTGAAGCTTTCTTT; CDR3: CASSISQSFTEAFF
size: once; D: TRBD1; V: TRBV7-9; J: TRBJ1-5; DNA: TGTGCCAACAGCTCACAGGGGGCGGAAGGGCAGCCCCAGCATTTT; CDR3: CANSSQGAEGQPQHF
size: few; D: -; V: TRBV6-2/TRBV6-3; J: TRBJ1-3; DNA: TGTGCCAGCAGTTCCCCGAGCTCTGGAAACACCATATATTTT; CDR3: CASSSPSSGNTIYF
size: -; D: -; V: TRBV7-9; J: TRBJ1-4; DNA: TGTGCCAGCAGCTTATATCGAACGGGAACTAATGAAAAACTGTTTTTT; CDR3: CASSLYRTGTNEKLFF
size: -; D: -; V: TRBV7-8; J: TRBJ1-5; DNA: TGTGCCAGCAGCTTTCCCGGGGGTCCGGGGCAGCCCCAGCATTTT; CDR3: CASSFPGGPGQPQHF
size: many; D: TRBD1; V: TRBV27; J: TRBJ2-1; DNA: TGTGCCAGCAGTTCCGGGACAGGGAATAATGAGCAGTTCTTC; CDR3: CASSSGTGNNEQFF
size: -; D: TRBD1; V: TRBV19; J: TRBJ1-1; DNA: TGTGCCAGTAGTACGGCCGGGACAGCCACTGAAGCTTTCTTT; CDR3: CASSTAGTATEAFF
size: few; D: TRBD1; V: TRBV7-6; J: TRBJ1-2; DNA: TGTGCCAGCAGCGGCAGACAGGGATCGGGCTATGGCTACACCTTC; CDR3: CASSGRQGSGYGYTF
size: few; D: -; V: TRBV7-9; J: TRBJ1-1; DNA: TGTGCCAGCAGCTCCGACAGGCGGCCCCAACGTGCTGAAGCTTTCTTT; CDR3: CASSSDRRPQRAEAFF
size: many; D: -; V: TRBV7-6; J: TRBJ2-1; DNA: TGTGCCAGCAGCTTCGGGGCGCCATACAATGAGCAGTTCTTC; CDR3: CASSFGAPYNEQFF
size: -; D: TRBD1; V: TRBV19; J: TRBJ1-1; DNA: TGTGCCAGTAGTCTATGGGACAGTGCGAACACTGAAGCTTTCTTT; CDR3: CASSLWDSANTEAFF
size: few; D: -; V: TRBV6-2/TRBV6-3; J: TRBJ1-2; DNA: TGTGCCAGCCTTTCCTCGGGGTATGGCTACACCTTC; CDR3: CASLSSGYGYTF
size: few; D: -; V: TRBV7-9; J: TRBJ1-1; DNA: TGTGCCAGCAGCCAAGGGATTGGGGACACTGAAGCTTTCTTT; CDR3: CASSQGIGDTEAFF
size: -; D: TRBD2; V: TRBV6-2/TRBV6-3; J: TRBJ2-1; DNA: TGTGCCAGCAGTTACTCGGGGACTAGCGGGGGAAATGAGCAGTTCTTC; CDR3: CASSYSGTSGGNEQFF
size: many; D: -; V: TRBV4-1; J: TRBJ2-3; DNA: TGTGCCAGCCGACTCCGCACAGATACGCAGTATTTT; CDR3: CASRLRTDTQYF
size: -; D: -; V: TRBV20-1; J: TRBJ2-7; DNA: TGCAGTGCTACGGCAGATGACACCTACGAGCAGTACTTC; CDR3: CSATADDTYEQYF